The text below deals with one TCR beta chain. This specimen comes from a study of blood T cell repertoires in COVID-19. Data came from immunoSEQ multiplex PCR; TCRdb stores just in-frame clones and leaves some out. The data hold under 200,000 clones, with about 84% observed a single time. V was pared by 5 bases and J by 8 bases, with 15 bases between. Germline lookup yields CDR1 SGHTA and CDR2 FQGTGA. There are 13 residues in the CDR3. This clonotype originated in a man aged 45-60 years who had recovered from COVID-19. The sequenced sample was PBMCs or T cells enriched from blood (not recorded which). The rearrangement links TRBV7-3 to TRBJ1-2; D ambiguous. The chain's CDR3 is CASSLDGKRGYTF. CDR3 DNA sequence: TGTGCCAGCAGCCTAGACGGAAAGAGAGGCTACACCTTC.